This T cell receptor beta chain was sequenced in a study of CD4 T cells in relation to SARS-CoV-2 and coronaviruses. Study-wide results and limits: Crossreactivity was assessed only for spike protein, not other viral proteins.

Before the COVID-19 pandemic, during about 2010-2019, CD4+ T cells were taken from unexposed donors. Isolation of CD4+ T cells took place after less than 11 days in culture. Half the medium was replaced with IL-2 medium on days 3 and 7. The protocol was immunoSEQ multiplex PCR, while the TCRdb copy is restricted to in-frame clones and leaves out a portion. The table includes 20,000 or so clones, more than 65% detected once. The CDR3 is 15 amino acids. Looked up from germline, CDR1 is SQVTM and CDR2 is ANQGSEA. V was clipped by 5 bases and J by 8 bases; unmatched bases: 17. Comment on this clone: Its antigen remains unidentified.

Sample: CD4+ T cells from PBMCs, cultured in vitro. The clonotype was recovered from a human donor in good health. The chain has TRBV29-1 and TRBJ1-2, with 7 bases that match TRBD1. Written as DNA, the CDR3 is TGCAGCGTTAGGGGGACAGCCCTGTTGAAAGTAGGCTACACCTTC. Its translation: CSVRGTALLKVGYTF.